This entry describes one T cell receptor beta chain. The data originate from a study of T cells in Graves' hyperthyroidism and ophthalmopathy. There were TCR beta CDR3 regions amplified from RNA transcripts. An initial round of RT-PCR targeting the TCR CDR3 relied on the HTBI primer set. Via MiXCR, TCRdb re-called the multiplex PCR reads, giving one row per CDR3 protein. The table records approximately 720,000 distinct CDR3 sequences, about 17% of them present only once. The TCR comes from a woman aged 50 to 65 with Graves' hyperthyroidism that later progressed to Graves' ophthalmopathy. The sequenced sample was blood.

CDR3 sequence (DNA): TGTGCCAGCAGCCCCGGGCTAGGCATCTTGAACACTGAAGCTTTCTTT. Translation gives CASSPGLGILNTEAFF. This chain links TRBV27 with TRBJ1-1; D unresolved. This CDR3 is built from 16 residues. Trimming stripped 6 bases from V and 0 bases from J, with 17 bases between. Germline V gene data show CDR1 as MNHEY and CDR2 as SMNVEV (reference sequence).